A single sample gave rise to the 17 T cell receptor beta chains below, sequenced in a study of Ad26.COV2.S vaccination and SARS-CoV-2 variants (TCRdb year 2021). Reading the label with the study, this specimen's treatment or condition is: some 20 received Ad26.COV2.S at low or high dose, single or two shots; five or six received placebo; per-sample allocation not given. Repertoires of vaccine and placebo recipients were sequenced from samples collected on day 63 after the first injection. Library preparation employed the immunoSEQ multiplex PCR assay. What TCRdb holds here is the immuneACCESS table cut down to in-frame rearrangements. Part of the clones is not present; checked against another copy, under half of the missing clones reflect an unresolved V gene, and the others are unexplained. In all, the sample holds roughly 500,000 clones, and 87% of those were seen once. The ten largest clones add up to 9.5% to 15% of the sample.

The source material was peripheral blood, sampled in a trial of Ad26.COV2.S vaccine versus placebo. The receptors were gathered from a person between 18 and 60 years old who received the Ad26.COV2.S COVID-19 vaccine or a placebo.

The rearrangement joins TRBV3-1 (or the pseudogene TRBV3-2) to TRBJ1-2; no firm D call. CDR1 LGHDT and CDR2 YNNKEL come from the germline V gene (reference sequence). CDR3 length: 13 amino acids. With 2 bases removed from V and 0 bases from J, the gap between germline ends came to 4 bases. The CDR3 reads CASSQSANYGYTF. CDR3 nucleotide sequence: TGTGCCAGCAGCCAATCAGCTAACTATGGCTACACCTTC.

This clone has only a few counts. The chain uses TRBV11-2 and TRBJ2-2; D remains ambiguous. There are 14 residues in the CDR3. Germline V gives CDR1 SGHAT, CDR2 FQNNGV. Trimming took off 3 bases at V and 5 bases at J, with 10 bases between the two ends. This CDR3 is CASSFMVGTGELFF. Written as DNA, the CDR3 is TGTGCCAGCAGCTTTATGGTTGGGACCGGGGAGCTGTTTTTT. The variable domain in full, completed from reference TRBV11-2 and TRBJ2-2, reads EAGVAQSPRYKIIEKRQSVAFWCNPISGHATLYWYQQILGQGPKLLIQFQNNGVVDDSQLPKDRFSAERLKGVDSTLKIQPAKLEDSAVYLCASSFMVGTGELFFGEGSRLTVL.

This chain links TRBV7-2 with TRBJ2-7, with D perhaps TRBD2 (6 bases). There are 15 residues in the CDR3. Germline assignment: CDR1 SGHTA and CDR2 FQGNSA. The germline V and J ends were trimmed by 5 bases and 0 bases, with 14 bases remaining between them. Here the CDR3 DNA reads TGTGCCAGCAGCCACCGGGACTCTCTCTCCTACGAGCAGTACTTC. As protein: CASSHRDSLSYEQYF.

The CDR3 DNA reads as TGTGCCAGCAGTGAACAGGGGCTCCAAGAGACCCAGTACTTC. This sequence encodes CASSEQGLQETQYF. This chain connects TRBV2 to TRBJ2-5, with D perhaps TRBD1 (6 bases). Germline V CDR1 and CDR2: SNHLY, FYNNEI. The CDR3 runs to 14 residues. Trimming left V 2 bases short and J 1 base short, with 8 bases between.

The count of this clone is one. CDR3 sequence: CASRTGLQETQYF. As DNA, the CDR3 is TGTGCCAGCAGGACAGGACTACAAGAGACCCAGTACTTC. The chain joins TRBV2 to TRBJ2-5; D may correspond to TRBD1 or TRBD2 (6 bases each). CDR3 size: 13 residues. V was pared by 6 bases and J by 2 bases, with 10 bases between. Germline lookup yields CDR1 SNHLY and CDR2 FYNNEI.

This chain joins TRBV2 and TRBJ2-7, with unresolved D. V was cut by 3 bases and J by 1 base, with 13 bases left in between. The V gene's germline CDR1 is SNHLY and CDR2 FYNNEI. This CDR3 comprises 15 residues. As DNA, the CDR3 is TGTGCCAGCAGTGATATGTCGGCACAGTCCTACGAGCAGTACTTC. It translates to CASSDMSAQSYEQYF.

The gene calls are TRBV27 and TRBJ2-7; tentatively, D is TRBD1 or TRBD2 (5 bases each). Germline V gene sequence: CDR1 MNHEY, CDR2 SMNVEV (reference sequence). V was pared by 3 bases and J by 6 bases, with 12 bases between. CDR3 length: 13 amino acids. In nucleotides, the CDR3 is TGTGCCAGCAGTTTGGTCGGGACGGGCGAGCAGTACTTC. Translation: CASSLVGTGEQYF.

This chain uses TRBV5-4 with TRBJ2-7; 8 positions agree with TRBD2. The CDR3 is made up of 15 amino acids. V lost 4 bases, J lost 5 bases, and 11 bases stayed unmatched. Germline V lookup: CDR1 SGHNT, CDR2 YYREEE (reference sequence). CDR3 coding DNA: TGTGCCAGCAGCAATCCAAGCGGGAGTGCCGACGAGCAGTACTTC. This translates into CASSNPSGSADEQYF. The full variable domain, its missing parts supplied by reference TRBV5-4 and TRBJ2-7, is ETGVTQSPTHLIKTRGQQVTLRCSSQSGHNTVSWYQQALGQGPQFIFQYYREEENGRGNFPPRFSGLQFPNYSSELNVNALELDDSALYLCASSNPSGSADEQYFGPGTRLTVT.

The V and J genes are TRBV27 and TRBJ2-1; D might be TRBD2 (5 bases). Germline V lookup: CDR1 MNHEY, CDR2 SMNVEV (reference sequence). The V gene lost 5 bases and the J gene lost 2 bases, with 10 bases spanning the gap. CDR3 length equals 14 residues. The CDR3 DNA is TGTGCCAGCAGTCCTTTCGGGGCCTACAATGAGCAGTTCTTC. As protein: CASSPFGAYNEQFF.

The chain joins TRBV3-1 (or the pseudogene TRBV3-2) to TRBJ1-3; D gene ambiguous. Trimming removed 1 base at V and 0 bases at J, with 7 bases between. Germline V gene sequence: CDR1 LGHDT, CDR2 YNNKEL (reference sequence). This CDR3 region has 15 residues. CDR3 DNA: TGTGCCAGCAGCCAAGTACTCCGCTCTGGAAACACCATATATTTT. This codes for CASSQVLRSGNTIYF.

The chain uses TRBV28 and TRBJ1-1, with 10 nucleotides matching TRBD1. V dropped 5 bases and J dropped 3; count of bases not matched to a gene: 3. Germline assignment: CDR1 MDHEN and CDR2 SYDVKM. The CDR3 contains 14 residues. The CDR3 sequence: CASSPTGGYTEAFF. CDR3 coding DNA: TGTGCCAGCAGTCCGACAGGGGGCTACACTGAAGCTTTCTTT.

The chain links TRBV27 to TRBJ2-1; 10 positions agree with TRBD2. This CDR3 has 17 amino acids. The V gene end was trimmed by 5 bases and the J gene end by 3 bases; junction bases not matched to a gene: 10. CDR1 and CDR2 from the germline V gene are MNHEY and SMNVEV (reference sequence). Written as DNA, the CDR3 is TGTGCCAGCAGTCCCTCCGTAGGACTAGCGGACTACAATGAGCAGTTCTTC. It codes for CASSPSVGLADYNEQFF.

The V gene is TRBV19, the J gene TRBJ2-4; 10 nucleotides align to TRBD2. CDR1 LNHDA and CDR2 SQIVND come from the germline V gene (reference sequence). The ends lost 5 bases at V and 7 bases at J; junction bases unmatched: 14. The CDR3 is made up of 17 amino acids. The CDR3 spells CASSGGASGRSLNIQYF. For the CDR3, the DNA is TGTGCCAGTAGTGGGGGGGCTAGCGGGAGAAGTTTGAACATTCAGTACTTC. The whole variable domain, remainder taken from reference TRBV19 and TRBJ2-4, is DGGITQSPKYLFRKEGQNVTLSCEQNLNHDAMYWYRQDPGQGLRLIYYSQIVNDFQKGDIAEGYSVSREKKESFPLTVTSAQKNPTAFYLCASSGGASGRSLNIQYFGAGTRLSVL.

This chain uses TRBV14 with TRBJ2-7; 11 bases line up with TRBD2. The ends lost 2 bases at V and 3 bases at J; junction bases unmatched: 6. CDR1 is SGHDN, CDR2 FVKESK, per germline. This CDR3 has 16 amino acids. CDR3 sequence: CASSQPGLAGRYEQYF. The CDR3 nucleotides are TGTGCCAGCAGCCAACCCGGACTAGCGGGCCGCTACGAGCAGTACTTC.

V gene TRBV27 combines with J gene TRBJ2-1; 11 bases match TRBD2. Germline V lookup: CDR1 MNHEY, CDR2 SMNVEV (reference sequence). V trimming: 10 bases; J trimming: 4 bases; junction bases outside the gene matches: 3. The CDR3 sequence is 13 residues long. In DNA form, the CDR3 reads TGTGCCACCGGGACTAGCGGATACAATGAGCAGTTCTTC. Amino acid sequence: CATGTSGYNEQFF.

The table lists this clone with a few counts. The CDR3 DNA is TGTGCCAGCAGCTTTACAGGGGGCGCCCAATACACTGAAGCTTTCTTT. Its translation: CASSFTGGAQYTEAFF. The chain joins TRBV5-6 to TRBJ1-1, with TRBD1 identical over 9 bases. The germline V gene has CDR1 SGHDT and CDR2 YYEEEE. V dropped 2 bases and J dropped 3; count of bases not matched to a gene: 8. The CDR3 runs to 16 residues. Supplemented by reference TRBV5-6 and TRBJ1-1, the full variable domain reads DAGVTQSPTHLIKTRGQQVTLRCSPKSGHDTVSWYQQALGQGPQFIFQYYEEEERQRGNFPDRFSGHQFPNYSSELNVNALLLGDSALYLCASSFTGGAQYTEAFFGQGTRLTVV.

This chain uses TRBV7-3 with TRBJ2-3; 7 bases are a match to TRBD2. Germline CDR1 SGHTA, CDR2 FQGTGA. The CDR3 is made up of 14 amino acids. The J segment lost 4 bases and the V segment lost 5 bases, leaving 6 bases of the junction unmatched. The CDR3: CASSRDYRADTQYF. CDR3 in DNA: TGTGCCAGCAGCAGGGACTACCGGGCAGATACGCAGTATTTT.